This is a list of T cell receptor beta chains from one sample in a study of identifying expanded T cells in peripheral blood. Produced via immunoSEQ multiplex PCR; TCRdb's table is partial and in-frame only. Of around 85,000 clones listed, approximately 91% were seen once; the top ten hold around 2.7%. Sequencing was carried out using blood. All receptors come from a person aged 18 to 75 in good health. Each CDR3 is given with its conserved first and last residue. The D gene is left open where the match is weak. The size field is filled for only some rows; it gives once, few, many or a size class.

clone size,V gene,J gene,D gene,CDR3 DNA,CDR3 protein
NA,TRBV2,TRBJ1-5,TRBD1,TGTGCCAGCAGTGAAGCGCTTGTCAGGGGGGAAAGGCCCCAGCATTTT,CASSEALVRGERPQHF
NA,TRBV29-1,TRBJ2-6,NA,TGCAGCGTTCTAGGGACATTAACCTCTGGGGCCAACGTCCTGACTTTC,CSVLGTLTSGANVLTF
once,TRBV15,TRBJ2-7,NA,TGTGCCACCAGCAGAGATGCTGGGGCTAGCGAGCAGTACTTC,CATSRDAGASEQYF
NA,TRBV2,TRBJ1-5,NA,TGTGCCAGCGGTCGGGACACTAGCAATCAGCCCCAGCATTTT,CASGRDTSNQPQHF
NA,TRBV28,TRBJ2-7,NA,TGTGCCAGCCGTAGTTGGCAGGGATACTACGAGCAGTACTTC,CASRSWQGYYEQYF
NA,TRBV5-1,TRBJ2-5,NA,TGCGCCAGCAGCTTACGCCAAGAGACCCAGTACTTC,CASSLRQETQYF
NA,TRBV6-6,TRBJ2-6,NA,TGTGCCAGCACGCTAACTGGGGCCAACGTCCTGACTTTC,CASTLTGANVLTF
NA,TRBV9,TRBJ2-3,TRBD2,TGTGCCAGCAGCGGGATAAGACTAGCGGGACAGGTGGTGGATACGCAGTATTTT,CASSGIRLAGQVVDTQYF
few,TRBV6-1,TRBJ2-2,NA,TGTGCCAGCACGGAGCAGCGGAACACCGGGGAGCTGTTTTTT,CASTEQRNTGELFF
NA,TRBV28,TRBJ1-5,NA,TGTGCCAGCAGTTTGCCAGGGGTTAGCAATCAGCCCCAGCATTTT,CASSLPGVSNQPQHF
NA,TRBV6-5,TRBJ2-7,TRBD1,TGTGCCAGCAAAGACAGGGTGGTCTACGAGCAGTACTTC,CASKDRVVYEQYF
NA,TRBV5-5,TRBJ2-1,NA,TGTGCCAGCAGTCTGAGGGACGTGGATGAGCAGTTCTTC,CASSLRDVDEQFF
NA,TRBV19,TRBJ1-5,TRBD1,TGTGCCAGTAGTCAGCGGACAGGGACCAATCAGCCCCAGCATTTT,CASSQRTGTNQPQHF
once,TRBV2,TRBJ1-6,NA,TGTGCCAGCAGTGCGAAAGGGACATACTCACCCCTCCACTTT,CASSAKGTYSPLHF
NA,TRBV10-3,TRBJ2-4,TRBD2,TGTGCCATCAGTGAGCTAGCGGGGACCATTCAGTACTTC,CAISELAGTIQYF
NA,TRBV10-1,TRBJ2-3,TRBD2,TGCGCCAGCAGTGATGGGGGGGTCACAGATACGCAGTATTTT,CASSDGGVTDTQYF
NA,TRBV5-6,TRBJ2-7,TRBD1,TGTGCCAGCAGCAGCTCCGGGACAGGTACCTACGAGCAGTACTTC,CASSSSGTGTYEQYF
NA,TRBV19,TRBJ1-5,NA,TGTGCCAGTAGTATTGTCTATCAGCCCCAGCATTTT,CASSIVYQPQHF
once,TRBV7-2,TRBJ2-1,TRBD1,TGTGCCAGCAGCTTAAGCAGGGGGCAGAATGAGCAGTTCTTC,CASSLSRGQNEQFF
NA,TRBV7-6,TRBJ1-1,NA,TGTGCCAGCAGTCCGACAGTGAACACTGAAGCTTTCTTT,CASSPTVNTEAFF
once,TRBV10-3,TRBJ1-5,TRBD1,TGTGCCATCAGCCAGGGGGATAGCAATCAGCCCCAGCATTTT,CAISQGDSNQPQHF
NA,TRBV5-1,TRBJ2-7,NA,TGCGCCAGCAGCGAGTCAGGGTCCGAGCAGTACTTC,CASSESGSEQYF
NA,TRBV7-2,TRBJ2-5,NA,TGTGCCAGCAGCGCAACTAGGCAAGAGACCCAGTACTTC,CASSATRQETQYF
NA,TRBV2,TRBJ1-6,NA,TGTGCCAGCGGAGTCGGGGAGTATAATTCACCCCTCCACTTT,CASGVGEYNSPLHF
NA,TRBV9,TRBJ2-5,TRBD2,TGTGCCAGCAGCCTTGGGGGTAGCGGGGGGCCCCAAGAGACCCAGTACTTC,CASSLGGSGGPQETQYF
NA,TRBV18,TRBJ2-7,NA,TGTGCCAGCTCACCACCGAATTCCCGACAGGCGTCCTACGAGCAGTACTTC,CASSPPNSRQASYEQYF
NA,TRBV5-4,TRBJ1-1,TRBD1,TGTGCCAGCAGCTTAGGACAGGCGAACACTGAAGCTTTCTTT,CASSLGQANTEAFF
NA,TRBV5-4,TRBJ2-3,NA,TGTGCCAGCAGCCCTAATTCGGGACTCCGCACAGATACGCAGTATTTT,CASSPNSGLRTDTQYF
NA,TRBV30,TRBJ1-5,NA,TGTGCCTGGAGAGAGACTGGGGATCAGCCCCAGCATTTT,CAWRETGDQPQHF
NA,TRBV6-1,TRBJ1-2,NA,TGTGCCAGCAGTGAAGGGCCAGCTAGCTATGGCTACACCTTC,CASSEGPASYGYTF
NA,TRBV28,TRBJ1-5,NA,TGTGCCAGCGGGATCCTCTGGGCAGGGCAGAGCAGCAATCAGCCCCAGCATTTT,CASGILWAGQSSNQPQHF
once,TRBV10-3,TRBJ1-5,NA,TGTGCCATCAGTGAGGACAGGTTTAATCAGCCCCAGCATTTT,CAISEDRFNQPQHF
NA,TRBV2,TRBJ2-1,TRBD2,TGTGCCAGCAAGGCGGGAGGGGGTAATGAGCAGTTCTTC,CASKAGGGNEQFF
NA,TRBV18,TRBJ2-7,TRBD2,TGTGCCAGCTCACCCCACGTAGCGGGAAGCTACTACGAGCAGTACTTC,CASSPHVAGSYYEQYF
few,TRBV25-1,TRBJ1-2,TRBD1,TGTGCCAGCAGTAGCGGGACAGGGCAAAACACCTTC,CASSSGTGQNTF
NA,TRBV2,TRBJ1-5,TRBD1,TGTGCCAGCAGTGAGGGACAGGGGGCGCAGCCCCAGCATTTT,CASSEGQGAQPQHF
NA,TRBV6-6,TRBJ1-2,TRBD1,TGTGCCAGCACGTTCACAGGGGGCGGTGATGGCTACACCTTC,CASTFTGGGDGYTF
once,TRBV6-5,TRBJ2-7,NA,TGTGCCAGCAGTTACGACAGGTTCTCCTACGAGCAGTACTTC,CASSYDRFSYEQYF
NA,TRBV5-4,TRBJ2-2,NA,TGTGCCAGCAGCTTGGAACTGGGAAACCGCGCCGGGGAGCTGTTTTTT,CASSLELGNRAGELFF
NA,TRBV5-1,TRBJ2-2,NA,TGCGCCAGCAGCTCCGCGAACACCGGGGAGCTGTTTTTT,CASSSANTGELFF
NA,TRBV15,TRBJ2-3,TRBD1,TGTGCCACCAGCTCCACCGTGGGGGACAGTCAGCCAGATACGCAGTATTTT,CATSSTVGDSQPDTQYF
NA,TRBV19,TRBJ1-2,TRBD1,TGTGCCAGTAGTATTACCGGGACAGGGGTCAACTATGGCTACACCTTC,CASSITGTGVNYGYTF
NA,TRBV9,TRBJ2-3,TRBD2,TGTGCCAGCAGCGTAGAATTAGGGGCGGGACTAGACACAGATACGCAGTATTTT,CASSVELGAGLDTDTQYF
NA,TRBV6-5,TRBJ2-1,NA,TGTGCCAGCAGGTCCTCCGGCACATACTACAATGAGCAGTTCTTC,CASRSSGTYYNEQFF
NA,TRBV10-3,TRBJ1-2,TRBD1,TGTGCCATCAGCACAGGGGGCGGATATGGCTACACCTTC,CAISTGGGYGYTF
few,TRBV7-6,TRBJ1-3,TRBD1,TGTGCCAGCAGCTTAGCGCGTGGGACAGACATATCCTCTGGAAACACCATATATTTT,CASSLARGTDISSGNTIYF
NA,TRBV7-7,TRBJ2-5,NA,TGTGCCAGCAGCATGGACGGGGGAGAGACCCAGTACTTC,CASSMDGGETQYF
NA,TRBV5-5,TRBJ2-7,NA,TGTGCCAGCAGCTTCTCGGCAGGGAGCTCCGAGCAGTACTTC,CASSFSAGSSEQYF
NA,TRBV9,TRBJ2-5,TRBD2,TGTGCCAGCAGCGGGTCTGGCCTAGCGGGAGGGGAGACCCAGTACTTC,CASSGSGLAGGETQYF
once,TRBV5-5,TRBJ2-5,NA,TGTGCCAGCAGCTTGGTTCCAGGGGAGACCCAGTACTTC,CASSLVPGETQYF
NA,TRBV28,TRBJ1-3,TRBD1,TGTGCCAGCAGCCGGGACAGGGGGAGAGGTGTGAACACCATATATTTT,CASSRDRGRGVNTIYF
NA,TRBV9,TRBJ2-1,NA,TGTGCCAGCAGCGTAGCTTTTAGGGATGAGCAGTTCTTC,CASSVAFRDEQFF
NA,TRBV5-6,TRBJ1-4,NA,TGTGCCAGCAGCTTGGACCGAAATGAAAAACTGTTTTTT,CASSLDRNEKLFF
NA,TRBV11-2,TRBJ2-7,TRBD2,TGTGCCAGCAGCGACGCGGGGGGGGACGAGCAGTACTTC,CASSDAGGDEQYF
NA,TRBV28,TRBJ2-7,NA,TGTGCCAGCAGTTTCCAGTTTCAGGGGGGCGAGCAGTACTTC,CASSFQFQGGEQYF
NA,TRBV2,TRBJ2-3,NA,TGTGCCAGCAAGAGGTTTAGGGGCACAGATACGCAGTATTTT,CASKRFRGTDTQYF
NA,TRBV4-2,TRBJ2-5,TRBD1,TGTGCCAGCAGCCTTGGGACAGGACAAGAGACCCAGTACTTC,CASSLGTGQETQYF
NA,TRBV11-2,TRBJ1-2,TRBD1,TGTGCCAGCAGCTCCGGGACAGGTGGGATCTATGGCTACACCTTC,CASSSGTGGIYGYTF
few,TRBV5-6,TRBJ2-3,TRBD2,TGTGCCAGCAGCTTGGAAGGCGGGGGGGCGGATACGCAGTATTTT,CASSLEGGGADTQYF